This is a list of T cell receptor beta chains from one sample in a study of cytomegalovirus exposure and HLA in healthy donors. Measured with immunoSEQ multiplex PCR; TCRdb has only the in-frame clones, and not every one. The table has 90,000 to 150,000 clones, 6.5% to 9.5% seen once; the top ten hold about 6.6%. Material for sequencing was PBMCs. These TCRs come from a woman aged 40-49 years in good health and CMV-seropositive. The CDR3 runs from the conserved cysteine through the conserved F or W. The D gene is left open where the match is weak. The listing skips clone size in some rows; elsewhere it reads once, few, many or a size class.

d_call j_call clone_size v_call cdr3_aa cdr3_nt
TRBD1 TRBJ1-4 few TRBV6-5 CASSRDRASNEKLFF TGTGCCAGCAGCCGCGACAGGGCTTCTAATGAAAAACTGTTTTTT
. TRBJ1-4 few TRBV28 CASSLWDISTNEKLFF TGTGCCAGCAGTTTATGGGACATCTCAACTAATGAAAAACTGTTTTTT
. TRBJ2-7 few TRBV5-1 CASSLLQGSGEQYF TGCGCCAGCAGCTTGTTGCAGGGAAGTGGCGAGCAGTACTTC
. TRBJ2-7 few TRBV9 CASSVGPPAYEQYF TGTGCCAGCAGCGTGGGCCCCCCGGCCTACGAGCAGTACTTC
. TRBJ1-2 few TRBV28 CASSLIRVSNGYTF TGTGCCAGCAGTCTAATCAGGGTGAGCAATGGCTACACCTTC
. TRBJ1-1 . TRBV6-5 CASRIQGEAFF TGTGCCAGCAGAATACAGGGTGAAGCTTTCTTT
. TRBJ1-4 . TRBV9 CASSAYRDPNEKLFF TGTGCCAGCAGCGCCTACAGGGACCCTAATGAAAAACTGTTTTTT
TRBD1 TRBJ2-7 . TRBV7-6 CASSGQGDGYEQYF TGTGCCAGCAGCGGACAGGGGGATGGGTACGAGCAGTACTTC
. TRBJ1-3 . TRBV27 CASSLSGGGLEGNTIYF TGTGCCAGCAGTTTATCGGGGGGTGGGCTGGAAGGAAACACCATATATTTT
TRBD1 TRBJ2-7 few TRBV5-4 CASSPRQGTANEQYF TGTGCCAGCAGCCCGAGACAGGGGACGGCAAACGAGCAGTACTTC
TRBD1 TRBJ1-1 few TRBV28 CASSSSDRGRVRAFF TGTGCCAGCAGTTCCTCGGACAGGGGCCGTGTTCGGGCTTTCTTT
. TRBJ1-4 . TRBV15 CATSRDPGGGEKLFF TGTGCCACCAGCAGAGATCCCGGGGGAGGTGAAAAACTGTTTTTT
. TRBJ2-3 . TRBV19 CASTRTVTDTQYF TGTGCCAGTACCAGGACAGTCACAGATACGCAGTATTTT
. TRBJ1-1 few TRBV19 CASSKNRVNTEAFF TGTGCCAGTAGTAAAAACAGGGTGAACACTGAAGCTTTCTTT
. TRBJ1-5 few TRBV6-1 CASSEASGSNQPQHF TGTGCCAGCAGTGAAGCGTCGGGAAGCAATCAGCCCCAGCATTTT
TRBD1 TRBJ1-2 . TRBV12-5 CASGFLDRAYGYTF TGTGCTAGTGGTTTCCTCGACAGGGCCTATGGCTACACCTTC
TRBD1 TRBJ1-2 few TRBV28 CASSLSTGTGRGYTF TGTGCCAGCAGTTTATCGACCGGGACAGGGAGAGGCTACACCTTC
TRBD1 TRBJ2-7 . TRBV19 CASSETGVTYEQYF TGTGCCAGTAGTGAGACAGGGGTAACATACGAGCAGTACTTC
TRBD1 TRBJ2-3 few TRBV23-1 CASSPGQGGRVTDTQYF TGCGCCAGCAGTCCCGGACAGGGGGGACGGGTAACAGATACGCAGTATTTT
. TRBJ1-1 . TRBV6-1 CASSELGEAFF TGTGCCAGCAGTGAACTAGGTGAAGCTTTCTTT
. TRBJ1-5 few TRBV19 CASSETGPRGNQPQHF TGTGCCAGTAGCGAGACAGGTCCAAGGGGCAATCAGCCCCAGCATTTT
TRBD2 TRBJ2-1 few TRBV6-1 CASVPTRGLAEQFF TGTGCCAGCGTCCCCACCCGGGGACTAGCGGAGCAGTTCTTC
TRBD1 TRBJ2-7 few TRBV4-2 CASSQDAGTGGYEQYF TGTGCCAGCAGCCAAGATGCGGGGACAGGGGGCTACGAGCAGTACTTC
TRBD1 TRBJ2-7 . TRBV27 CASSLWTGVSEQYF TGTGCCAGCAGTTTATGGACAGGGGTTTCCGAGCAGTACTTC
. TRBJ2-1 few TRBV9 CASSVGQGRGEQFF TGTGCCAGCAGCGTAGGGCAAGGGAGGGGGGAGCAGTTCTTC
. TRBJ1-2 . TRBV30 CALGWTGFNGYTF TGTGCCCTGGGGTGGACGGGGTTCAATGGCTACACCTTC
. TRBJ1-6 few TRBV14 CASSQEEDSPLHF TGTGCCAGCAGCCAAGAGGAGGACTCACCCCTCCACTTT
TRBD1 TRBJ1-3 few TRBV6-1 CASSGGTANSGNTIYF TGTGCCAGCAGTGGTGGGACAGCCAACTCTGGAAACACCATATATTTT
. TRBJ1-2 few TRBV25-1 CASSEFGANYGYTF TGTGCCAGCAGTGAATTTGGAGCGAACTATGGCTACACCTTC
TRBD2 TRBJ2-3 few TRBV30 CAFRGGRPDTQYF TGTGCCTTCCGGGGGGGCCGACCAGATACGCAGTATTTT
TRBD1 TRBJ1-1 few TRBV5-1 CASSFDRQGDTEAFF TGCGCCAGCAGCTTCGACAGGCAGGGGGACACTGAAGCTTTCTTT
TRBD2 TRBJ2-7 . TRBV6-5 CASSYSPRGGDYEQYF TGTGCCAGCAGTTACTCGCCCCGGGGGGGGGATTACGAGCAGTACTTC
. TRBJ2-7 . TRBV5-4 CASSFHRDEQYF TGTGCCAGCAGCTTCCACAGGGACGAGCAGTACTTC
. TRBJ1-1 . TRBV4-2 CASSQDPLTFGTTMNTEAFF TGTGCCAGCAGCCAAGACCCCTTGACGTTCGGAACTACCATGAACACTGAAGCTTTCTTT
. TRBJ2-2 few TRBV9 CASSPWTSTGELFF TGTGCCAGCAGCCCTTGGACAAGCACCGGGGAGCTGTTTTTT
TRBD2 TRBJ2-2 few TRBV30 CAWSAREAGELFF TGTGCCTGGAGTGCCCGGGAGGCCGGGGAGCTGTTTTTT
TRBD2 TRBJ2-1 few TRBV5-1 CASSTGLAGSYNEQFF TGCGCCAGCAGCACCGGACTAGCGGGGTCATACAATGAGCAGTTCTTC
TRBD1 TRBJ1-5 few TRBV28 CASRTGGFQPQHF TGTGCCAGTCGGACAGGGGGCTTTCAGCCCCAGCATTTT
. TRBJ2-2 few TRBV18 CASLEQGNTGELFF TGTGCCAGCCTGGAACAGGGCAACACCGGGGAGCTGTTTTTT
TRBD1 TRBJ1-5 . TRBV2 CASSDTGVGQPQHF TGTGCCAGCAGTGACACAGGGGTAGGTCAGCCCCAGCATTTT
. TRBJ1-2 few TRBV7-9 CASSPFDRGPGYTF TGTGCCAGCAGCCCTTTCGATAGGGGCCCCGGCTACACCTTC
. TRBJ1-1 many TRBV6-1 CASSEWGEF TGTGCCAGCAGTGAATGGGGGGAGTTT
TRBD1 TRBJ1-4 few TRBV5-4 CASSLGQGRTNEELFF TGTGCCAGCAGCTTAGGACAGGGGCGAACTAATGAAGAACTGTTTTTT
. TRBJ1-1 . TRBV28 CASSIPGEGTEAFF TGTGCCAGCAGTATACCGGGTGAGGGCACTGAAGCTTTCTTT
. TRBJ2-2 few TRBV7-6 CASSLAPGSAGELFF TGTGCCAGCAGCTTAGCGCCAGGGTCGGCCGGGGAGCTGTTTTTT
. TRBJ1-2 . TRBV6-5 CASSASPEVYGYTF TGTGCCAGCAGTGCCAGCCCTGAGGTTTATGGCTACACCTTC
. TRBJ2-7 . TRBV5-4 CASSLAGMPYEQYF TGTGCCAGCAGCTTGGCGGGGATGCCCTACGAGCAGTACTTC
. TRBJ2-7 few TRBV25-1 CASSDRDRPGAYEQYF TGTGCCAGCAGTGACCGTGACAGGCCCGGGGCCTACGAGCAGTACTTC
TRBD1 TRBJ1-2 . TRBV6-5 CASSWTGDGYTF TGTGCCAGCAGTTGGACAGGGGACGGCTACACCTTC
. TRBJ1-1 few TRBV9 CASSPNRDTPFEAFF TGTGCCAGCAGCCCGAACCGGGACACTCCTTTCGAAGCTTTCTTT
TRBD1 TRBJ2-1 few TRBV10-3 CAINTGQGEDEQFF TGTGCCATCAACACGGGACAGGGGGAAGATGAGCAGTTCTTC
TRBD1 TRBJ1-6 . TRBV9 CASSVTGGNNSPLHF TGTGCCAGCAGCGTCACAGGGGGCAATAATTCACCCCTCCACTTT
. TRBJ1-4 few TRBV5-8 CASSSTPFGFNEKLFF TGTGCCAGCAGCTCTACACCCTTCGGGTTTAATGAAAAACTGTTTTTT
. TRBJ2-3 . TRBV6-1 CASSDVTGGSTDTQYF TGTGCCAGCAGTGATGTGACAGGAGGCAGCACAGATACGCAGTATTTT
TRBD1 TRBJ1-2 few TRBV5-1 CASSDGQGGGYTF TGCGCCAGCAGCGACGGACAGGGGGGCGGCTACACCTTC